This T cell receptor (beta chain) was found in a study of blood T cell repertoires in COVID-19. Produced via immunoSEQ multiplex PCR; TCRdb's table is partial and in-frame only. The table shows over 200,000 clones, with 70% to 85% occurring only once. Germline CDR1 is LGHNA and CDR2 is YSLEER. This CDR3 has 15 amino acids. Trimming took 0 bases from V and 6 from J; bases not matched to a gene: 5. The V call is TRBV4-3, the J call TRBJ2-1; 7 nucleotides align to TRBD1. This sequence was found in a man in his sixties who had recovered from COVID-19. The material sequenced was PBMCs or T cells enriched from blood (not recorded which). The DNA of the CDR3 is TGCGCCAGCAGCCAAGAAGGCAGGGGGACCAATGAGCAGTTCTTC. Protein: CASSQEGRGTNEQFF.